Shown below are 12 T cell receptor beta chains from a single sample sequenced in a study of T cells in Graves' hyperthyroidism and ophthalmopathy. Amplification of TCR beta CDR3 regions was performed using RNA transcripts as template. The study used the HTBI primer set for a first-round RT-PCR of the TCR CDR3. In TCRdb, the multiplex PCR reads were re-called with MiXCR into one record per CDR3 protein. The sample carries fewer than 550,000 distinct CDR3 sequences, around 22% recorded once. Sample: blood. The receptors were gathered from a woman aged 25 to 39 with Graves' ophthalmopathy.

Comment on this clonotype: The likely explanation is a read error, given a far larger clone one base away. This sequence joins TRBV19 and TRBJ1-1; D uncertain. The germline V gene encodes CDR1 LNHDA and CDR2 SQIVND (reference sequence). The CDR3 runs 13 residues. CDR3 nucleotides: TGTGCCAGTAGTCCCACAGCGAACACGGAAGCTTGCTTT. Protein sequence: CASSPTANTEACF.

The V gene is TRBV7-3, the J gene TRBJ2-5, with 7 nucleotides matching TRBD2. The CDR3 has 14 amino acids. J lost 1 base, V lost 8 bases, and 7 bases had no gene match. In germline, CDR1 is SGHTA, CDR2 FQGTGA. CDR3 sequence (DNA): TGTGCCAGCGGACCGCCGGGGGGCCAAGAGACCCAGTACTTC. Residues: CASGPPGGQETQYF.

The gene calls are TRBV6-1 and TRBJ1-2, with D perhaps TRBD1 (6 bases). The CDR3 sequence is 14 residues long. Germline assignment: CDR1 MNHNS and CDR2 SASEGT. The V and J ends lost 2 bases and 7 bases respectively, with 14 bases between them. The CDR3: CASSERAGERGYTF. CDR3 bases: TGTGCCAGCAGTGAACGTGCAGGGGAACGTGGCTACACCTTC.

This clonotype was counted ten times or more. V usage is TRBV6-5 and J usage is TRBJ2-5, with 9 nucleotides matching TRBD1. The CDR3 is 15 amino acids. After removal of 6 bases from V and 5 bases from J, the junction contained 10 bases not matched to a gene. The germline CDR1 and CDR2 sequences are MNHEY and SVGAGI. CDR3 residues: CASSRDRVYVETQYF. CDR3 nucleotides: TGTGCCAGCAGCCGGGACAGGGTTTACGTTGAGACCCAGTACTTC.

This clonotype has ten or more counts. This chain connects TRBV18 to TRBJ1-2, with D possibly TRBD1 on 6 matching bases. Germline loops: CDR1 KGHSH, CDR2 LQKENI. Deletions cut 3 bases from V and 4 bases from J, with 9 bases between. The CDR3 is 13 residues long. The CDR3 sequence: CASSPDSVYGYTF. CDR3 sequence (DNA): TGTGCCAGCTCACCGGACAGTGTCTATGGCTACACCTTC.

This clonotype was recorded many times. The chain carries TRBV6-1 and TRBJ2-4, with no clear D. This CDR3 is built from 12 residues. V was shortened by 7 bases and J by 8 bases, with 12 bases between the two germline ends. Per germline, CDR1 MNHNS and CDR2 SASEGT. The CDR3, as DNA: TGTGCCAGCAAAGGGCTCGAAGACATTCAGTACTTC. Translated: CASKGLEDIQYF.

This clonotype was recorded many times. The rearrangement links TRBV20-1 to TRBJ2-5; TRBD1 aligns across 11 bases. Germline values: CDR1 DFQATT, CDR2 SNEGSKA (reference sequence). The junction had 7 bases not matched to a gene; V was cut back by 6 bases and J by 4 bases. The CDR3 has 14 amino acids. CDR3 DNA: TGCAGTGCCCCCCCGGGACAGGGGGGAGAGACCCAGTACTTC. It codes for CSAPPGQGGETQYF.

This clonotype was counted many times. The rearrangement uses TRBV13 and TRBJ1-1; D gene unclear. The CDR3 has 15 residues. Germline lookup yields CDR1 PRHDT and CDR2 FYEKMQ (reference sequence). Trimming pared 7 bases from V and 0 bases from J, leaving 15 bases between. The CDR3 region has the DNA TGTGCCAGCACTCCTTGGGGAGTCATGAACACTGAAGCTTTCTTT. Amino acid sequence: CASTPWGVMNTEAFF.

V gene TRBV18 combines with J gene TRBJ2-7; no clear D. Deletions cut 3 bases from V and 3 bases from J, with 9 bases between. The CDR3 is made up of 13 amino acids. The germline V gene encodes CDR1 KGHSH and CDR2 LQKENI. The CDR3 sequence is CASSPTVYYEQYF. The CDR3 bases are TGTGCCAGCTCACCCACAGTTTACTACGAGCAGTACTTC.

This clonotype was seen a handful of times. A much larger clone differs from this one at a single base, so this may be a read error. For the CDR3, the DNA is TGCAGTGCTAGGGTCCTTGGAACAGGGTGGGCCTACGAGCAGTACTTC. This encodes CSARVLGTGWAYEQYF. The V call is TRBV20-1, the J call TRBJ2-7; D may be TRBD1 (6 bases). The CDR3 runs to 16 residues. Germline-derived CDR1 and CDR2 are DFQATT and SNEGSKA (reference sequence). Deletions cut 3 bases from V and 2 bases from J, with 20 bases between.

This clonotype was seen ten or more times. The J gene is TRBJ2-5, the V gene TRBV6-2 or TRBV6-3; maybe TRBD2 (7 bases). This CDR3 has 13 amino acids. Trimming shortened V by 7 bases and J by 0 bases, and 9 bases separated the two germline ends. The V gene's germline CDR1 is MNHEY and CDR2 SVGEGT. CDR3 amino acids: CASKGGDQETQYF. For the CDR3, the DNA is TGTGCCAGCAAGGGGGGGGACCAAGAGACCCAGTACTTC.

The chain links TRBV10-3 to TRBJ2-5, with D possibly being TRBD1 (5 bases). Trimming cost V 6 bases and J 3 bases, with 11 bases left between them. Germline V gene lookup returns CDR1 ENHRY and CDR2 SYGVKD. The CDR3 has 13 residues. CDR3 in amino acids: CAIRPGAEETQYF. DNA for the CDR3: TGTGCCATCAGACCTGGGGCCGAAGAGACCCAGTACTTC.